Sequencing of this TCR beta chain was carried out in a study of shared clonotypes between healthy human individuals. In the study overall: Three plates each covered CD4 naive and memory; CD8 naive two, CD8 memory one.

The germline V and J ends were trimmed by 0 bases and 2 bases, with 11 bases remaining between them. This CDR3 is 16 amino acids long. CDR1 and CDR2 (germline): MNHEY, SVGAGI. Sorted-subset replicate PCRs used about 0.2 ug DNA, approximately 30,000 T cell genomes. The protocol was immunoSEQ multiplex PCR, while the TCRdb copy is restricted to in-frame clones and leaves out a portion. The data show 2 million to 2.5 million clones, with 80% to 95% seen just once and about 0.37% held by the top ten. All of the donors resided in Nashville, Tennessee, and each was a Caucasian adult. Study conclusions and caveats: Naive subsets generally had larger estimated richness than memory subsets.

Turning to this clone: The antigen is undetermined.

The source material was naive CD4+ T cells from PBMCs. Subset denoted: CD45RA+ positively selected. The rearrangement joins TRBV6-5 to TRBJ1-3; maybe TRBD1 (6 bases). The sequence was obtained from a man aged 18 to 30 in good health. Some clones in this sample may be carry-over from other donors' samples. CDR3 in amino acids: CASSYSSGGPGNTIYF. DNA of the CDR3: TGTGCCAGCAGTTACTCGTCGGGGGGCCCTGGAAACACCATATATTTT.